One sample yielded the 2 T cell receptor beta chains listed below, sequenced in a study of CD8 T cells in ankylosing spondylitis. These TCRs' antigens remain unknown. One entry per CDR3 protein results from TCRdb running MiXCR on the 5' RACE reads. The repertoire holds about 750,000 distinct CDR3 sequences, with about 20% as singletons. General observations from the study: A TCR beta motif of roughly eight highly homologous variants seemed to mark ankylosing spondylitis blood.

Source material: blood, either unsorted or a sorted T cell fraction (not recorded which). The origin of the receptors is a male donor with ankylosing spondylitis.

The chain couples TRBV4-3 to TRBJ2-7; maybe TRBD2 (5 bases). The CDR3 covers 15 residues. Germline CDR1 reads LGHNA; CDR2 reads YSLEER. V lost 0 bases and J lost 4, with 13 bases in between. The CDR3 coding sequence is TGCGCCAGCAGCCAAGATCGCGGGTCCGTTTACGAGCAGTACTTC. It specifies CASSQDRGSVYEQYF.

This clonotype was detected a few times. J is TRBJ2-7 and V is TRBV27; D is perhaps TRBD1 (6 bases). CDR1 and CDR2 from the germline V gene are MNHEY and SMNVEV (reference sequence). The V end was cut by 2 bases, the J end by 5 bases, with 10 bases between. This CDR3 has 13 residues. The CDR3 sequence is CASSLGTFHEQYF. The CDR3 nucleotides are TGTGCCAGCAGTTTAGGGACATTCCACGAGCAGTACTTC.